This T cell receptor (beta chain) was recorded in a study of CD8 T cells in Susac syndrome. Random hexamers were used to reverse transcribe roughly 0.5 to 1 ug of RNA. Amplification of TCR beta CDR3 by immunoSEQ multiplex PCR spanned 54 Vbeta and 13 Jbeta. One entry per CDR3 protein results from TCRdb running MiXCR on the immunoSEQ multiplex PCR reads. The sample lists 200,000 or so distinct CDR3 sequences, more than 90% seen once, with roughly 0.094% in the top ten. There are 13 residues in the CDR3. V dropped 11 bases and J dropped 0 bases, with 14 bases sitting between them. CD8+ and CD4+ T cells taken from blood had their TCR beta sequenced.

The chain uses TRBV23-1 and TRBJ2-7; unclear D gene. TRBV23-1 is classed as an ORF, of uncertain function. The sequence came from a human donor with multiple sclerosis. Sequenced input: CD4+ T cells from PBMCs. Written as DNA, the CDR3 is TGCGCCCCCACCCGCGCCTGCTCCTACGAGCAGTACTTC. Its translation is CAPTRACSYEQYF.